Listed below are T cell receptor beta chains from one sample, sequenced in a study of tumor-infiltrating lymphocytes in primary liver carcinoma. TCRdb reprocessed the multiplex PCR reads via MiXCR and lists one record per CDR3 protein. This table holds about 200,000 distinct CDR3 sequences, less than 75% found once. The sequencing input was peripheral blood. Receptors were obtained from a woman in her sixties or seventies with primary liver carcinoma and hepatitis B virus infection. CDR3s include the opening cysteine and the closing phenylalanine or tryptophan. Fields, in order: D gene, J gene, clone size, V gene, CDR3 DNA, CDR3 protein. The D gene is left open where the match is weak. The size field is filled for only some rows; it gives once, few, many or a size class.

NA | TRBJ2-7 | few | TRBV28 | TGTGCCAGTTCCCAGACAGCGAGCTCCTACGAGCAGTACTTC | CASSQTASSYEQYF
TRBD1 | TRBJ2-1 | many | TRBV5-4 | TGTGCCAGCAGCTTGGTGGGCAGGGGGCGGTACAATGAGCAGTTCTTC | CASSLVGRGRYNEQFF
NA | TRBJ1-2 | NA | TRBV12-5 | TGTGTTAGTGGTCCCGCGGGAACTAACTATGGCTACACCTTC | CVSGPAGTNYGYTF
NA | TRBJ2-1 | few | TRBV30 | TGTGCCTGGAGCGGGACCCTCTACAATGAGCAGTTCTTC | CAWSGTLYNEQFF
NA | TRBJ2-3 | few | TRBV7-9 | TGTGCCAGCAGCTTAGGGTTCGGGGGCTCCTCCACAGATACGCAGTATTTT | CASSLGFGGSSTDTQYF
TRBD1 | TRBJ2-2 | once | TRBV12-3/TRBV12-4 | TGTTCCAGCACTTTACCCCCGGGAGGGACAGGGGGCTTTACCGGGGAGCTGTTTTTT | CSSTLPPGGTGGFTGELFF
NA | TRBJ2-1 | many | TRBV11-3 | TGTGCCAGCAGCTTAGACGGAAACAGGTACAATGAGCAGTTCTTC | CASSLDGNRYNEQFF
NA | TRBJ1-4 | few | TRBV5-5 | TGTGCCAGCAGCTCGTTTGACAGGACAGATGAAAAACTGTTTTTT | CASSSFDRTDEKLFF
TRBD2 | TRBJ2-5 | NA | TRBV11-2 | TGTGCCAGCAGCTCTATAGCGGGAGAAGGGACCCAGTATTTC | CASSSIAGEGTQYF
NA | TRBJ2-3 | NA | TRBV11-2 | TGTGTCAGCAGCCCACCTGAACCGGCAGATACGCAGTATTTT | CVSSPPEPADTQYF
TRBD1 | TRBJ2-7 | NA | TRBV10-2 | TGCGCCAGCAGTGACCAGGGGGCGGGCTACGAGCAGTACTTC | CASSDQGAGYEQYF
NA | TRBJ2-1 | NA | TRBV7-3 | TGTGCCAGCAGCTTAGGTACACCGGGCTACAATGAGCAGTTCTTC | CASSLGTPGYNEQFF
TRBD2 | TRBJ2-7 | many | TRBV4-2 | TGTGCCAGCAGCCACCAGCGGGGGGACTACGAGCAGTACTTC | CASSHQRGDYEQYF
NA | TRBJ1-5 | NA | TRBV5-6 | TGTGCCAGCAGCGCTGGACCCGGGAATAGCAATCAGCCCCAGCATTTT | CASSAGPGNSNQPQHF
TRBD1 | TRBJ2-7 | many | TRBV6-6 | TGTGCCAGCAGTCCGAACAGGGGCTACGAGCAGTACTTC | CASSPNRGYEQYF
NA | TRBJ1-5 | NA | TRBV11-2 | TGTGCCAGCAGTTTAAAGAATAATCAGCCCCAGCATTTT | CASSLKNNQPQHF
NA | TRBJ1-1 | many | TRBV6-6 | TGTGCCAGCAGACCGGGACATAGCTTAGCTTTCTTT | CASRPGHSLAFF
NA | TRBJ2-7 | NA | TRBV29-1 | TGCAGCGTTGAAGAACCGATCGCAGGAACGGCCTACGAGCAGTACTTC | CSVEEPIAGTAYEQYF
TRBD1 | TRBJ2-7 | once | TRBV4-1 | TGCTCCAGCAGCCAAGCCGGGACAGGGGTTTTTTTAGAGCAGTACTTC | CSSSQAGTGVFLEQYF
NA | TRBJ1-5 | NA | TRBV11-2 | TGTGCCAGCAGCTTTCGGACTAGCACAGATACTCAGCATTTT | CASSFRTSTDTQHF
NA | TRBJ2-1 | once | TRBV4-1 | TGCGCCAGCAGCCAAGTCGAGGGCTGGAGTTCCTCTTACAATAAGCAGTTCTTC | CASSQVEGWSSSYNKQFF
NA | TRBJ1-6 | NA | TRBV29-1 | TGCAGCGGTAACCGGGACAAAAGGAGCTCCCATAATCCACCCCTCCACTTT | CSGNRDKRSSHNPPLHF
TRBD2 | TRBJ2-1 | many | TRBV5-6 | TGTGCCAGCAGCTTGCAAGCGGGGCCCGAGAATGAGCAGTTCTTC | CASSLQAGPENEQFF
TRBD2 | TRBJ2-3 | NA | TRBV11-2 | TGTGCCAGCAAGCGGGGTAGCGCAGATACGCAGTACTTT | CASKRGSADTQYF
NA | TRBJ1-3 | once | TRBV5-1 | TGCGCCAACAACTTGATAGGTGCTGGAAACACCATATATTTT | CANNLIGAGNTIYF
TRBD2 | TRBJ2-1 | NA | TRBV11-2 | TGTGTCAGTAGCTTAGGTTTTCTAGCGGACTACAATGAGCGGTTCTTC | CVSSLGFLADYNERFF
TRBD1 | TRBJ2-1 | NA | TRBV5-1 | TGCGCCAGCCGCTCCGAGACAGGGTCGTACAATGAGCAGTTCTTC | CASRSETGSYNEQFF
TRBD1 | TRBJ2-1 | NA | TRBV6-1 | TGTGCCAGCCACCGTCTACAGGGGACGGTCTACAATAGGCAGTTCTTC | CASHRLQGTVYNRQFF
NA | TRBJ2-3 | once | TRBV7-9 | TGTGCCAGCAGCCTTGAGTCCAGCACAGATACGCGGTATTTT | CASSLESSTDTRYF
TRBD1 | TRBJ2-4 | once | TRBV2 | TGTGCCAGCAGGAGACCGGGACAGGGGTGGGACATTCAGTACTTC | CASRRPGQGWDIQYF
TRBD2 | TRBJ2-1 | few | TRBV5-1 | TGCGCCAGCCGACGGATAGCGGGAGATTCTTACAATGAGCAGTTCTTC | CASRRIAGDSYNEQFF
TRBD2 | TRBJ2-5 | many | TRBV5-1 | TGCGCCAGCAGCTTGGTTGGGACTAGCGCGCAAGAGACCCAGTACTTC | CASSLVGTSAQETQYF
NA | TRBJ2-7 | many | TRBV6-6 | TGTGCCAGCAGTTTGGGGGTCCCCTACGAGCAGTACTTC | CASSLGVPYEQYF
NA | TRBJ2-1 | few | TRBV5-4 | TGTGCCAGCAGCCTGGCAGGCCCCTACAATGAGCAGTTCTTC | CASSLAGPYNEQFF
NA | TRBJ1-5 | NA | TRBV5-6 | TGTGCCAGCAGTCCGGACGAACACCCCAATCGGCCCCAGCATTTT | CASSPDEHPNRPQHF
TRBD1 | TRBJ2-3 | NA | TRBV11-1 | TGTGCCAGCAGCTGGGGACAGGGGGATGCAGATGCGCGGTATTTT | CASSWGQGDADARYF
NA | TRBJ2-4 | NA | TRBV12-3/TRBV12-4 | TGTGCCAGTTGTTTTCTAGCGTCGGAAGACATTCAGTACTTC | CASCFLASEDIQYF
TRBD1 | TRBJ2-7 | NA | TRBV5-1 | TGCGCCAGCAGCTTGATGTGGGACAGGGGCTATGAGCAGTATTTC | CASSLMWDRGYEQYF
TRBD2 | TRBJ2-1 | NA | TRBV11-2 | TGTGCCAGCATCTCCACTAGCGGGAGTTACAATGGGCAGTTCTTC | CASISTSGSYNGQFF
NA | TRBJ2-7 | NA | TRBV4-1 | TGCGCCAACAGCCAGAGGTCCGAGCAGTACTTC | CANSQRSEQYF
NA | TRBJ1-5 | many | TRBV6-2/TRBV6-3 | TGTGCCAGCAGTCGACCATTCGAGGTTCGGGTATTTCGCAGCAATCAGCCCCAGCATTTT | CASSRPFEVRVFRSNQPQHF